The 32 T cell receptor beta chains listed next were all sequenced from one sample in a study of CD8 T cells in Susac syndrome. Random hexamers were used to reverse transcribe an amount of about 0.45 to 1 ug RNA. Via MiXCR, TCRdb re-called the immunoSEQ multiplex PCR reads, giving one row per CDR3 protein. The table has about 240,000 distinct CDR3 sequences, 90% to 96% seen once. Sequenced input: CD4+ T cells from PBMCs. Source of these receptors: a human donor with Susac syndrome.

The chain couples TRBV25-1 to TRBJ1-4; D possibly corresponds to TRBD1 (5 bases). CDR1 and CDR2 (germline): MGHDK, SYGVNS. There are 12 residues in the CDR3. Trimming shortened V by 9 bases and J by 4 bases, and 9 bases separated the two germline ends. The DNA for the CDR3 is TGTGCCAGTCGACAGCGTAATGAAAAACTGTTTTTT. Translating it yields CASRQRNEKLFF. Supplemented by reference TRBV25-1 and TRBJ1-4, the full variable domain reads EADIYQTPRYLVIGTGKKITLECSQTMGHDKMYWYQQDPGMELHLIHYSYGVNSTEKGDLSSESTVSRIRTEHFPLTLESARPSHTSQYLCASRQRNEKLFFGSGTQLSVL.

The chain is built from TRBV27 and TRBJ2-3; TRBD1 agrees at 8 bases. The CDR3 has 15 residues. Trimming took 3 bases from V and 4 from J; bases not matched to a gene: 6. Germline V lookup: CDR1 MNHEY, CDR2 SMNVEV (reference sequence). This CDR3 reads CASSFETGDPDTQYF. Written as DNA, the CDR3 is TGTGCCAGCAGTTTTGAGACAGGGGATCCAGATACGCAGTATTTT.

The chain carries TRBV6-5 and TRBJ2-4, with TRBD2 matching over 7 bases. V lost 6 bases and J lost 6; bases outside the gene matches: 5. Germline CDR1 is MNHEY and CDR2 is SVGAGI. The CDR3 is made up of 13 amino acids. CDR3 DNA: TGTGCCAGCAGGCCTATAGCGGGAAACATTCAGTACTTC. Protein sequence: CASRPIAGNIQYF.

This chain connects TRBV20-1 to TRBJ1-5; tentative D call: TRBD1 (5 bases). Germline loops: CDR1 DFQATT, CDR2 SNEGSKA (reference sequence). V was clipped by 1 base and J by 4 bases, with 11 bases between them. This CDR3 is built from 14 residues. The CDR3 reads CSARGGGGNQPQHF. The CDR3 coding sequence is TGCAGTGCTAGAGGGGGCGGAGGGAATCAGCCCCAGCATTTT.

In nucleotides, the CDR3 is TGTGCCACCTGGGACGGGGGGGACTATGGCTACACCTTC. Protein: CATWDGGDYGYTF. V gene TRBV24-1 combines with J gene TRBJ1-2; D might be TRBD1 (5 bases). The CDR3 has 13 residues. The V gene lost 9 bases and the J gene lost 3 bases, with 13 bases spanning the gap. Germline V gene data show CDR1 as KGHDR and CDR2 as SFDVKD.

The chain links TRBV5-4 to TRBJ2-7; the match to TRBD1 covers 9 bases. After removal of 7 bases from V and 4 bases from J, the junction contained 12 bases not matched to a gene. Germline V gives CDR1 SGHNT, CDR2 YYREEE (reference sequence). The length of the CDR3 is 15 residues. The CDR3 bases are TGTGCCAGCGGCACGGTCGGACAGGGGCGGTACGAGCAGTACTTC. This sequence encodes CASGTVGQGRYEQYF.

The chain uses TRBV24-1 and TRBJ2-5; D perhaps matches TRBD1 (6 bases). The CDR3 is 15 residues long. The germline V gene encodes CDR1 KGHDR and CDR2 SFDVKD. V gave up 4 bases and J gave up 5 bases, with 16 bases separating them. DNA of the CDR3: TGTGCCACCAGTGACTCCGGGACACCGGTGGAGACCCAGTACTTC. This translates into CATSDSGTPVETQYF.

This chain connects TRBV29-1 to TRBJ2-5, with D perhaps matching TRBD1 (6 bases). CDR1 and CDR2 from the germline V gene are SQVTM and ANQGSEA. The CDR3 extends over 14 amino acids. Between the trimmed V and J ends, which lost 0 bases and 12 bases, there was a span of 20 bases. CDR3 in DNA: TGCAGCGTTGAAGAAAGTGGGGGCAGGCCGCAGAAGTACTTC. Translation: CSVEESGGRPQKYF.

The chain is built from TRBV30 and TRBJ2-7, with D hard to call. The germline V gene encodes CDR1 GTSNPN and CDR2 SVGIG (reference sequence). V was trimmed by 4 bases and J by 6 bases, leaving 10 bases between them. The CDR3 extends over 11 amino acids. CDR3 sequence reads: CAWMRGLEQYF. The CDR3 bases are TGTGCCTGGATGAGAGGTCTCGAGCAGTACTTC.

The table lists this clonotype with a count of one. V is TRBV20-1 and J is TRBJ2-5; the match to TRBD2 covers 12 bases. The germline gives CDR1 DFQATT, CDR2 SNEGSKA (reference sequence). The CDR3 length is 19 residues. J gave up 4 bases and V 6 bases, and 21 bases lay outside the gene matches. CDR3 DNA sequence: TGCAGTGCCGGCGGGTACAGTCGGACTAGCGGGGTGGGGGCAGAGACCCAGTACTTC. It encodes CSAGGYSRTSGVGAETQYF.

The J gene is TRBJ1-4, the V gene TRBV6-6; TRBD1 might be the D (5 bases). Deletions cut 2 bases from V and 8 bases from J, with 9 bases between. The CDR3 contains 13 residues. Germline CDR1 and CDR2: MNHNY and SVGAGI (reference sequence). The CDR3: CASSYEGYEKLFF. The DNA for the CDR3 is TGTGCCAGCAGTTACGAGGGGTACGAAAAACTGTTTTTT.

This clonotype was seen only a few times. The J gene is TRBJ2-3, the V gene TRBV4-1; D is perhaps TRBD1 (5 bases). The V gene's germline CDR1 is MGHRA and CDR2 YSYEKL. Trimming cost V 4 bases and J 1 base, with 9 bases left between them. The CDR3 length is 14 residues. The CDR3 spells CASSLDSRTDTQYF. As DNA, the CDR3 is TGCGCCAGCAGCCTCGACAGCCGCACAGATACGCAGTATTTT.

This rearrangement joins TRBV4-1 to TRBJ2-7; no definite D call. V shed 10 bases and J shed 3 bases, with 16 bases lying between them. The CDR3 sequence is 13 residues long. In germline, CDR1 is MGHRA, CDR2 YSYEKL. The CDR3 coding sequence is TGCGCCACGAGCATGCTGCTGGGCTACGAGCAGTACTTC. It yields the protein CATSMLLGYEQYF.

The gene calls are TRBV20-1 and TRBJ2-5, with TRBD1 as a possible D gene (5 bases). Germline V gives CDR1 DFQATT, CDR2 SNEGSKA (reference sequence). V was trimmed by 6 bases and J by 7 bases, leaving 30 bases between them. CDR3 length: 17 amino acids. The CDR3 DNA reads as TGCAGTGCCGCCCGCCTCCTCAGGAAGTCTCCCAGGGTGACCCAGTACTTC. Protein: CSAARLLRKSPRVTQYF.

This chain connects TRBV18 to TRBJ2-3; D unresolved. The CDR3 runs 12 residues. Germline V lookup: CDR1 KGHSH, CDR2 LQKENI. Trimming removed 3 bases from V and 5 bases from J, with 6 bases in between. For the CDR3, the DNA is TGTGCCAGCTCACCGATTTTAGATACGCAGTATTTT. Amino acids: CASSPILDTQYF.

The genes are TRBV29-1 and TRBJ2-5, with D possibly matching TRBD2 (6 bases). This CDR3 has 12 amino acids. Trimming took 7 bases from V and 6 from J, leaving 15 bases between them. The germline V gene encodes CDR1 SQVTM and CDR2 ANQGSEA. CDR3 nucleotides: TGCAGCGCACCCCTGGACTACCAGACCCAGTACTTC. It codes for CSAPLDYQTQYF.

The V and J genes are TRBV12-3 or TRBV12-4 and TRBJ1-5; D call uncertain. CDR3 size: 12 residues. V was pared by 5 bases and J by 6 bases, with 8 bases between. CDR3 residues: CASSRMGQPQHF. CDR3 DNA sequence: TGTGCCAGCAGTCGTATGGGTCAGCCCCAGCATTTT.

The chain uses TRBV5-1 and TRBJ2-5; D gene uncertain. Germline CDR1 is SGHRS and CDR2 is YFSETQ. V lost 2 bases, J lost 5 bases, and 7 bases lay in between. CDR3 size: 12 residues. CDR3 sequence reads: CASSLSSETQYF. DNA for the CDR3: TGCGCCAGCAGCTTAAGTTCCGAGACCCAGTACTTC.

This clonotype was seen once. The chain joins TRBV29-1 to TRBJ2-3; 9 nucleotides agree with TRBD2. This CDR3 contains 13 residues. Trimming removed 8 bases from V and 3 bases from J; junction bases left unmatched: 6. Germline loops: CDR1 SQVTM, CDR2 ANQGSEA. This CDR3 is CSPRREGTDTQYF. CDR3 sequence (DNA): TGCAGCCCCCGGCGGGAGGGGACAGATACGCAGTATTTT.

The chain uses TRBV6-6 and TRBJ1-2; the match to TRBD1 covers 8 bases. Germline-derived CDR1 and CDR2 are MNHNY and SVGAGI (reference sequence). Losses at the gene ends were 5 bases for V and 8 bases for J; bases not matched to a gene: 7. This CDR3 spans 13 amino acids. The CDR3 nucleotides read TGTGCCAGCAGTGGGGGACAGGCGGTGGGCTACACCTTC. Residues: CASSGGQAVGYTF.

The chain is built from TRBV6-5 and TRBJ2-7, with D perhaps given as TRBD1 or TRBD2 (5 bases each). Germline V gives CDR1 MNHEY, CDR2 SVGAGI. This CDR3 region has 14 residues. V gave up 4 bases and J gave up 0 bases, with 10 bases separating them. CDR3 protein: CASSSWGSSYEQYF. For the CDR3, the DNA is TGTGCCAGCAGTTCGTGGGGGAGCTCCTACGAGCAGTACTTC.

This chain links TRBV5-1 with TRBJ1-1; tentatively, D is TRBD1 (5 bases). CDR1 SGHRS and CDR2 YFSETQ come from the germline V gene. V was trimmed by 4 bases and J by 10 bases, leaving 23 bases between them. The CDR3 spans 15 residues. The CDR3 sequence is CASSPTVGQGGSAFF. In DNA, the CDR3 is TGCGCCAGCAGCCCGACGGTAGGGCAGGGCGGATCAGCTTTCTTT.

The gene calls are TRBV5-1 and TRBJ2-5, with D hard to call. Germline values: CDR1 SGHRS, CDR2 YFSETQ. Trimming left V 2 bases short and J 5 bases short, with 16 bases between. This CDR3 contains 15 residues. This CDR3 is CASSFDSRMGETQYF. CDR3 in DNA: TGCGCCAGCAGCTTCGACTCGAGGATGGGGGAGACCCAGTACTTC.

The V call is TRBV6-1, the J call TRBJ2-4; perhaps TRBD2 as D (6 bases). Trimming stripped 6 bases from V and 0 bases from J, with 15 bases between. Germline lookup yields CDR1 MNHNS and CDR2 SASEGT. This CDR3 has 16 residues. The chain's CDR3 is CASRESAGRAKNIQYF. As DNA, the CDR3 is TGTGCCAGCAGGGAGTCGGCGGGAAGAGCCAAAAACATTCAGTACTTC.

V gene TRBV20-1 combines with J gene TRBJ2-3, with D perhaps matching TRBD2 (6 bases). Trimming removed 3 bases from V and 4 bases from J, with 14 bases in between. The CDR3 length is 14 residues. Per germline, CDR1 DFQATT and CDR2 SNEGSKA (reference sequence). CDR3 region: CSASFPGVADTQYF. The DNA of the CDR3 is TGCAGTGCTAGCTTCCCGGGAGTCGCAGATACGCAGTATTTT.

This clonotype was recorded once. The gene calls are TRBV24-1 and TRBJ1-2; D gene uncertain. The V gene lost 2 bases and the J gene lost 5 bases, with 11 bases spanning the gap. This CDR3 contains 14 residues. Germline lookup yields CDR1 KGHDR and CDR2 SFDVKD. The CDR3 here is CATSDWTESYGYTF. CDR3 nucleotide sequence: TGTGCCACCAGTGATTGGACGGAATCTTATGGCTACACCTTC.

This chain connects TRBV29-1 to TRBJ1-2, with a tentative D call TRBD1 (5 bases). The CDR3 contains 15 residues. The germline V gene has CDR1 SQVTM and CDR2 ANQGSEA. V lost 5 bases and J 3 bases, leaving 19 bases between the germline ends. CDR3 DNA: TGCAGCGTTTCCCCCCAACGGACAAACTACTATGGCTACACCTTC. This sequence encodes CSVSPQRTNYYGYTF. The full variable domain, in which reference TRBV29-1 and TRBJ1-2 provide the parts outside the CDR3, is SAVISQKPSRDICQRGTSLTIQCQVDSQVTMMFWYRQQPGQSLTLIATANQGSEATYESGFVIDKFPISRPNLTFSTLTVSNMSPEDSSIYLCSVSPQRTNYYGYTFGSGTRLTVV.

This clonotype was seen only once. The V and J genes are TRBV6-5 and TRBJ1-2; possible D gene TRBD1, 5 bases. This CDR3 contains 13 residues. Trimming removed 7 bases at V and 8 bases at J, with 17 bases between. Per the germline V gene, CDR1 is MNHEY and CDR2 is SVGAGI. The CDR3 loop reads CASTPGQGGGYTF. DNA for the CDR3: TGTGCCAGCACCCCCGGGCAGGGAGGAGGCTACACCTTC.

This chain joins TRBV18 and TRBJ2-7, with D possibly being TRBD1 (5 bases). CDR1 is KGHSH, CDR2 LQKENI, per germline. V dropped 0 bases and J dropped 3 bases, with 18 bases sitting between them. The CDR3 consists of 17 residues. CDR3 region: CASSPPVAWGTNYEQYF. Here the CDR3 DNA reads TGTGCCAGCTCACCACCGGTAGCTTGGGGCACGAACTACGAGCAGTACTTC.

The chain recombines TRBV24-1 with TRBJ2-3, with a weak D call TRBD1 (6 bases). This CDR3 has 13 amino acids. V gave up 7 bases and J gave up 2 bases, with 9 bases separating them. Germline assignment: CDR1 KGHDR and CDR2 SFDVKD. The CDR3 region has the DNA TGTGCCACCAGCCGGGACAACACAGATACGCAGTATTTT. Its translation: CATSRDNTDTQYF.

This clonotype was picked up one time. The chain has TRBV6-4 and TRBJ2-1, with 7 bases identical to TRBD2. The V gene's germline CDR1 is MRHNA and CDR2 SNTAGT. This CDR3 has 15 amino acids. Losses at the gene ends were 0 bases for V and 4 bases for J; bases not matched to a gene: 3. The CDR3 DNA sequence: TGTGCCAGCAGTGACTCAAGCGGGGCTTACAATGAGCAGTTCTTC. Its protein product is CASSDSSGAYNEQFF.

The V call is TRBV2, the J call TRBJ2-3, with TRBD2 identical over 10 bases. The CDR3 sequence is 15 residues long. The junction had 4 bases not matched to a gene; V was cut back by 0 bases and J by 7 bases. Germline-derived CDR1 and CDR2 are SNHLY and FYNNEI. The CDR3 nucleotides read TGTGCCAGCAGTGAAGCGCTACTAGCGGGAAATACGCAGTATTTT. Translation gives CASSEALLAGNTQYF.